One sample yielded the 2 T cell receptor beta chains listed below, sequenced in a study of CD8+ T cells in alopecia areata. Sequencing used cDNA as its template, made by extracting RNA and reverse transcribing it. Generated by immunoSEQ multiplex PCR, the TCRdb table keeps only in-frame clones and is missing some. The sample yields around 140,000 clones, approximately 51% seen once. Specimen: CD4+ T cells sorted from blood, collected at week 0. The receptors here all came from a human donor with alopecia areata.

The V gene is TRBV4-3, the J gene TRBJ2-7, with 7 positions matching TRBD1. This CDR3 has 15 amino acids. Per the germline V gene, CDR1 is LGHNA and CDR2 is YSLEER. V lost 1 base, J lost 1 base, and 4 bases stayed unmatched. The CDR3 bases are TGCGCCAGCAGCCAAGGACAGGGTAGATCCTACGAGCAGTACTTC. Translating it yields CASSQGQGRSYEQYF.

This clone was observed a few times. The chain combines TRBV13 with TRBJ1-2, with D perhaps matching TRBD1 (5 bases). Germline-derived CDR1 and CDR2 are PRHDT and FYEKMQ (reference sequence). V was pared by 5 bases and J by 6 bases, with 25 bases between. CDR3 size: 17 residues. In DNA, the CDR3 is TGTGCCAGCAGCCGTCGCGCCTTGTGGACCCAGGGCGATGGCTACACCTTC. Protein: CASSRRALWTQGDGYTF.